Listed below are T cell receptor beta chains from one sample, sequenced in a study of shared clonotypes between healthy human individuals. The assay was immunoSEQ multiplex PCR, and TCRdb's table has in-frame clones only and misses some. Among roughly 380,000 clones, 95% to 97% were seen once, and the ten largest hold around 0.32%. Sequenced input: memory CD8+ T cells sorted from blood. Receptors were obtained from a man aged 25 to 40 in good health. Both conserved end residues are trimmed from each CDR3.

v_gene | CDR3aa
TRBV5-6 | ASSLNTGELF
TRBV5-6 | ASSLVVDNEQF
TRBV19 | ATATGMTGELF
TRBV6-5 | ASSYSGSVFAGELF
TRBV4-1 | ASSQDPRERGEQY
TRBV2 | ASNDRGRETEAF
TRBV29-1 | SVVLGESNQPQH
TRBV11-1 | ASSPRTSGTRYEQY
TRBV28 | ASSLGGRAYNEQF
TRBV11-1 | ASSFAPISRRLAYEQY
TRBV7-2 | ASIPGTGLYEQY
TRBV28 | ASSLREGRSYEQY
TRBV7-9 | ASSLAEQNTEAF
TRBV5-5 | ASSSESWTGDTDTQY
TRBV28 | ASRHGGADQPQH
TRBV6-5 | ASSKRETGTGYT
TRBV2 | ASSTRTGLQETQY
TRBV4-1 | ASSQPGMNTEAF
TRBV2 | ASSEGRASISGANVLT
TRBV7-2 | ASSRDGYYQPQH
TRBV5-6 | ASSLADRVMNTEAF
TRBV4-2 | ASSQVAFSGNTIY
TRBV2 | ASRPGTSGSNEQF
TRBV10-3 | AISPRVNNEQF
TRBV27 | ASSPWTAGGDTQY
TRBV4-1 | ASSQGRLQGRMNTEAF
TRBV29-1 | SVAGNEQF
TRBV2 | ASSKLDSSYEQY
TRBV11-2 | ASSSRVYNEQF
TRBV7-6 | ASSLSASGSQLF
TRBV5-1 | ASSLAGTGTANTGELF
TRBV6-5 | ASSQIPGSNTEAF
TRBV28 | ASSFVGRNRGATYVGELF
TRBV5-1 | ASSLRGQTGELF